The rows below give T cell receptor beta chains drawn from one sample of a study of T cell changes during pregnancy in multiple sclerosis. Profiled with immunoSEQ multiplex PCR; TCRdb holds only in-frame clones, not every one. Among some 16,000 clones listed, roughly four fifths were seen once. The sequenced sample was CD8+ T cells from peripheral blood mononuclear cells, obtained after pregnancy. These receptors were obtained from a female donor in good health, enrolled as a control in a pregnancy study. Each CDR3 is given with its conserved first and last residue. The D gene is left open where the match is weak. Size tells how often a clone was seen (once, few, many) or the class of an expanded clone, and some rows leave it out.

size: -
D: -
V: TRBV9
J: TRBJ2-7
CDR3: CASSDGRGGAGYDYEQYF
DNA: TGTGCCAGCAGCGATGGGAGGGGGGGCGCGGGTTATGACTACGAGCAGTACTTC

size: -
D: -
V: TRBV4-2
J: TRBJ1-5
CDR3: CASSQNLGESNQPQHF
DNA: TGTGCCAGCAGCCAAAACCTCGGGGAAAGCAATCAGCCCCAGCATTTT

size: -
D: TRBD1
V: TRBV30
J: TRBJ1-5
CDR3: CAWTAGQGNQPQHF
DNA: TGTGCCTGGACCGCGGGACAGGGGAATCAGCCCCAGCATTTT

size: -
D: TRBD1
V: TRBV10-3
J: TRBJ2-7
CDR3: CAISGTGTGGLPTYEQYF
DNA: TGTGCCATCAGTGGTACCGGGACAGGGGGCTTGCCCACCTACGAGCAGTACTTC

size: -
D: TRBD2
V: TRBV14
J: TRBJ2-7
CDR3: CASSQARLAGGVYEQYF
DNA: TGTGCCAGCAGCCAGGCCAGACTAGCGGGAGGCGTTTACGAGCAGTACTTC

size: many
D: -
V: TRBV6-5
J: TRBJ1-1
CDR3: CASSPRTDYTEAFF
DNA: TGTGCCAGCAGCCCTAGGACTGATTACACTGAAGCTTTCTTT

size: once
D: TRBD1
V: TRBV5-1
J: TRBJ2-7
CDR3: CASSPPGQGNEQYF
DNA: TGCGCCAGCAGCCCACCGGGACAGGGCAACGAGCAGTACTTC

size: many
D: TRBD1
V: TRBV5-1
J: TRBJ1-1
CDR3: CASSLDRGLGTEAFF
DNA: TGCGCCAGCAGCTTGGACAGGGGGCTCGGCACTGAAGCTTTCTTT

size: -
D: TRBD1
V: TRBV19
J: TRBJ2-7
CDR3: CASKVSGQGGHEQYF
DNA: TGTGCCAGTAAGGTATCGGGACAGGGAGGACACGAGCAGTACTTC

size: once
D: -
V: TRBV6-5
J: TRBJ1-4
CDR3: CASSSGQANEKLFF
DNA: TGTGCCAGCAGTTCGGGACAAGCTAATGAAAAACTGTTTTTT

size: -
D: -
V: TRBV9
J: TRBJ1-1
CDR3: CASSRGGTEAFF
DNA: TGTGCCAGCAGCCGAGGGGGCACTGAAGCTTTCTTT

size: -
D: -
V: TRBV27
J: TRBJ2-7
CDR3: CASSPPKTGTYEQYF
DNA: TGTGCCAGCAGTCCCCCTAAGACAGGAACCTACGAGCAGTACTTC

size: -
D: -
V: TRBV6-1
J: TRBJ1-1
CDR3: CASSESPGSGGTEAFF
DNA: TGTGCCAGCAGTGAAAGTCCGGGGAGCGGAGGAACTGAAGCTTTCTTT

size: -
D: -
V: TRBV5-6
J: TRBJ2-5
CDR3: CASSLASGRETQYF
DNA: TGTGCCAGCAGCTTGGCGTCAGGGCGGGAGACCCAGTACTTC

size: -
D: TRBD2
V: TRBV6-6
J: TRBJ2-2
CDR3: CASSTGTSGPTGELFF
DNA: TGTGCCAGCAGTACCGGGACTAGCGGACCCACCGGGGAGCTGTTTTTT

size: -
D: TRBD2
V: TRBV7-2
J: TRBJ2-1
CDR3: CASSSAGTTEQFF
DNA: TGTGCCAGCAGCTCCGCCGGGACTACTGAGCAGTTCTTC

size: -
D: TRBD1
V: TRBV27
J: TRBJ1-1
CDR3: CASSLGTGTLTEAFF
DNA: TGTGCCAGCAGTCTGGGGACAGGGACCCTCACTGAAGCTTTCTTT

size: -
D: -
V: TRBV6-6
J: TRBJ2-7
CDR3: CASSPGGSYEQYF
DNA: TGTGCCAGCAGTCCCGGGGGATCCTACGAGCAGTACTTC

size: -
D: -
V: TRBV5-4
J: TRBJ1-1
CDR3: CATRGGGGNTEAFF
DNA: TGTGCCACCCGAGGGGGGGGCGGGAACACTGAAGCTTTCTTT

size: few
D: TRBD1
V: TRBV6-1
J: TRBJ2-7
CDR3: CASSEGRQGAEEQYF
DNA: TGTGCCAGCAGTGAAGGGAGACAGGGGGCAGAAGAGCAGTACTTC

size: -
D: -
V: TRBV7-9
J: TRBJ1-4
CDR3: CASSLSTATNEKLFF
DNA: TGTGCCAGCAGCTTGTCGACAGCTACTAATGAAAAACTGTTTTTT

size: -
D: -
V: TRBV27
J: TRBJ2-6
CDR3: CASSTSSGANVLTF
DNA: TGTGCCAGCAGTACGAGCTCTGGGGCCAACGTCCTGACTTTC

size: -
D: -
V: TRBV27
J: TRBJ2-3
CDR3: CAIQPGGTDTQYF
DNA: TGTGCCATCCAGCCGGGGGGCACAGATACGCAGTATTTT

size: -
D: TRBD2
V: TRBV28
J: TRBJ2-1
CDR3: CASSPFLWTSSYNEQFF
DNA: TGTGCCAGCAGTCCGTTTCTCTGGACTAGCTCCTACAATGAGCAGTTCTTC

size: -
D: -
V: TRBV14
J: TRBJ2-5
CDR3: CASSQEGRVETQYF
DNA: TGTGCCAGCAGCCAAGAAGGCAGGGTTGAGACCCAGTACTTC

size: -
D: TRBD1
V: TRBV7-3
J: TRBJ2-7
CDR3: CASSLDRGVSYEQYF
DNA: TGTGCCAGCAGCTTAGACAGGGGAGTCTCCTACGAGCAGTACTTC

size: -
D: TRBD1
V: TRBV6-4
J: TRBJ2-2
CDR3: CASSDSFSQGDTGELFF
DNA: TGTGCCAGCAGTGACTCGTTTTCGCAGGGGGACACCGGGGAGCTGTTTTTT

size: -
D: -
V: TRBV9
J: TRBJ1-5
CDR3: CASSPRGNSNQPQHF
DNA: TGTGCCAGCAGCCCCCGGGGTAATAGCAATCAGCCCCAGCATTTT

size: -
D: TRBD2
V: TRBV6-4
J: TRBJ2-2
CDR3: CASSDSAGAGELFF
DNA: TGTGCCAGCAGTGACTCAGCGGGGGCCGGGGAGCTGTTTTTT

size: -
D: TRBD1
V: TRBV11-2
J: TRBJ2-7
CDR3: CASSLGPRDRESYEQYF
DNA: TGTGCCAGCAGCTTAGGACCACGGGACAGGGAGTCCTACGAGCAGTACTTC

size: -
D: -
V: TRBV6-6
J: TRBJ2-7
CDR3: CASSKGGGTYEQYF
DNA: TGTGCCAGCAGTAAAGGGGGGGGTACCTACGAGCAGTACTTC

size: -
D: -
V: TRBV6-5
J: TRBJ1-1
CDR3: CASSYSPAGAIEAFF
DNA: TGTGCCAGCAGTTACTCCCCGGCGGGGGCGATAGAAGCTTTCTTT

size: -
D: TRBD1
V: TRBV4-2
J: TRBJ2-7
CDR3: CASSQEQGSAYEQYF
DNA: TGTGCCAGCAGCCAAGAACAGGGGTCTGCCTACGAGCAGTACTTC

size: -
D: TRBD1
V: TRBV4-3
J: TRBJ1-2
CDR3: CASSQGTGDYGYTF
DNA: TGCGCCAGCAGCCAGGGGACAGGGGACTATGGCTACACCTTC

size: -
D: -
V: TRBV4-2
J: TRBJ2-4
CDR3: CASSQESPTGWDIQYF
DNA: TGTGCCAGCAGCCAAGAGAGCCCCACAGGGTGGGACATTCAGTACTTC

size: -
D: TRBD1
V: TRBV5-6
J: TRBJ1-5
CDR3: CASSLRLQGASQPQHF
DNA: TGTGCCAGCAGCTTGCGTTTACAGGGGGCGAGTCAGCCCCAGCATTTT

size: -
D: TRBD1
V: TRBV27
J: TRBJ1-2
CDR3: CASSTGQGGYGYTF
DNA: TGTGCCAGCAGTACTGGACAGGGCGGGTATGGCTACACCTTC

size: -
D: TRBD1
V: TRBV4-1
J: TRBJ1-2
CDR3: CASSQDRAGDGYTF
DNA: TGCGCCAGCAGCCAGGACAGGGCCGGGGATGGCTACACCTTC

size: -
D: TRBD1
V: TRBV5-5
J: TRBJ1-5
CDR3: CASSSTGNSNQPQHF
DNA: TGTGCCAGCAGCTCGACAGGGAATAGCAATCAGCCCCAGCATTTT

size: -
D: TRBD2
V: TRBV28
J: TRBJ2-6
CDR3: CASSLGLAGDYSGANVLTF
DNA: TGTGCCAGCAGTTTAGGACTAGCGGGAGACTACTCTGGGGCCAACGTCCTGACTTTC

size: -
D: TRBD1
V: TRBV10-3
J: TRBJ1-2
CDR3: CAISGGQGRDGYTF
DNA: TGTGCCATCAGCGGAGGACAGGGTAGGGATGGCTACACCTTC

size: -
D: -
V: TRBV9
J: TRBJ2-5
CDR3: CASSVDGTPEETQYF
DNA: TGTGCCAGCAGCGTGGACGGGACACCCGAAGAGACCCAGTACTTC

size: -
D: -
V: TRBV6-1
J: TRBJ2-7
CDR3: CASSERGGARGEQYF
DNA: TGTGCCAGCAGTGAAAGAGGGGGCGCGCGGGGCGAGCAGTACTTC

size: -
D: -
V: TRBV27
J: TRBJ1-2
CDR3: CASSPSSFLNYGYTF
DNA: TGTGCCAGCAGTCCATCTAGCTTTCTTAACTATGGCTACACCTTC

size: -
D: -
V: TRBV7-3
J: TRBJ2-3
CDR3: CASSLTGQGKDTQYF
DNA: TGTGCCAGCAGCTTAACTGGGCAGGGAAAAGATACGCAGTATTTT

size: -
D: -
V: TRBV7-9
J: TRBJ2-1
CDR3: CASSSVRARDEQFF
DNA: TGTGCCAGCAGCTCAGTCAGGGCCAGGGATGAGCAGTTCTTC

size: once
D: TRBD2
V: TRBV9
J: TRBJ2-1
CDR3: CGSGSEDEQFF
DNA: TGTGGTAGCGGGAGTGAAGATGAGCAGTTCTTC

size: -
D: -
V: TRBV23-1
J: TRBJ2-7
CDR3: CASSQSRGEPYEQYF
DNA: TGCGCCAGCAGTCAATCGAGAGGTGAACCCTACGAGCAGTACTTC

size: -
D: -
V: TRBV28
J: TRBJ2-5
CDR3: CASSSPQETQYF
DNA: TGTGCCAGCAGTTCTCCCCAAGAGACCCAGTACTTC

size: -
D: -
V: TRBV5-4
J: TRBJ1-1
CDR3: CASSPLPSGVTEAFF
DNA: TGTGCCAGCAGCCCTCTACCCTCAGGGGTCACTGAAGCTTTCTTT

size: -
D: TRBD1
V: TRBV7-9
J: TRBJ1-3
CDR3: CASSPRQGGNTIYF
DNA: TGTGCCAGCAGCCCCCGACAGGGGGGAAACACCATATATTTT